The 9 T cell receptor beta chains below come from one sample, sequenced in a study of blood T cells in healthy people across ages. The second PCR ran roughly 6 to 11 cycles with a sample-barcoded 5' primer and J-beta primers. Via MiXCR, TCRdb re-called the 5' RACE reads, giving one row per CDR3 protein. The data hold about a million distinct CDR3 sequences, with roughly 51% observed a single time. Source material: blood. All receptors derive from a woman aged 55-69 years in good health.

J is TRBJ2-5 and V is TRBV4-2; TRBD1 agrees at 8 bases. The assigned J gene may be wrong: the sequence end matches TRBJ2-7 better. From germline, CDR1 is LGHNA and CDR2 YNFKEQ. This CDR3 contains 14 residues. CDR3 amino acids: CASSQPGQAPEQYF. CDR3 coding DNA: TGTGCCAGCAGCCAACCGGGACAGGCTCCCGAGCAGTACTTC.

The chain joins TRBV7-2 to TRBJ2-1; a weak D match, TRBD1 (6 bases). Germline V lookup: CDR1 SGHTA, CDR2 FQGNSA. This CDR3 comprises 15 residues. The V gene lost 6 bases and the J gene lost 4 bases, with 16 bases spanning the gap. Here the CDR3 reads CASREPGHLYNEQFF. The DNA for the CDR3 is TGTGCCAGCAGAGAACCGGGACACCTATACAATGAGCAGTTCTTC.

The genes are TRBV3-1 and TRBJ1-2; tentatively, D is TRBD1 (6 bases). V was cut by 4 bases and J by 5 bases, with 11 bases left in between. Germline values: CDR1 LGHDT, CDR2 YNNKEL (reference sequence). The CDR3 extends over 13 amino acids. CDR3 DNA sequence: TGTGCCAGCAGCCCGGACAGCGGGTATGGCTACACCTTC. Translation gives CASSPDSGYGYTF.

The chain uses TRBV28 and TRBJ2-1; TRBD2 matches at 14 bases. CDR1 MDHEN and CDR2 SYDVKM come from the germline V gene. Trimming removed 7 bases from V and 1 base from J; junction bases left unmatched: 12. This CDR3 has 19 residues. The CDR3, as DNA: TGTGCCAGCACCCTTCCGGGACTAGCGGGAGTCGGGTCCTACAATGAGCAGTTCTTC. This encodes CASTLPGLAGVGSYNEQFF.

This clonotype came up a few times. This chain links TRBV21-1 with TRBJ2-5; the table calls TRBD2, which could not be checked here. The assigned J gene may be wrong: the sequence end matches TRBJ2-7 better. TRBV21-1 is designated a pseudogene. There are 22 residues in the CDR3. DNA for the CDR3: TGTGCCAGCAGCAACCAGGGGCTCGAGACTAGCGGGAGGGCAAGAGGGGCCTACGAGCAGTACTTC. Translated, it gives CASSNQGLETSGRARGAYEQYF.

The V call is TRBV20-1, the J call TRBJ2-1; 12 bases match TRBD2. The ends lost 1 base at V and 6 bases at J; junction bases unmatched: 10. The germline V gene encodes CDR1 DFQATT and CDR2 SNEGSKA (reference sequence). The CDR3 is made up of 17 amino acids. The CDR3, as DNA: TGCAGTGCTAGAGCCCTAGCGGGAGGGCAGTTTACCAATGAGCAGTTCTTC. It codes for CSARALAGGQFTNEQFF.

CDR3 sequence (DNA): TGTGCCAGCAGTAGGGGGACAGGACTGAACACTGAAGCTTTCTTT. It encodes CASSRGTGLNTEAFF. V gene TRBV6-2 or TRBV6-3 combines with J gene TRBJ1-1, with 8 bases matching TRBD1. The CDR3 has 15 amino acids. CDR1 MNHEY and CDR2 SVGEGT come from the germline V gene. V was clipped by 5 bases and J by 0 bases; unmatched bases: 5.

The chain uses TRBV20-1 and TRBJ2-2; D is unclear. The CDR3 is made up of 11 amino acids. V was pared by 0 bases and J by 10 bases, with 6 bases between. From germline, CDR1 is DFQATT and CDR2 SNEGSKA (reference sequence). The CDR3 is CSARDRMELFF. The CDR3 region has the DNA TGCAGTGCTAGAGATCGGATGGAGCTGTTTTTT.

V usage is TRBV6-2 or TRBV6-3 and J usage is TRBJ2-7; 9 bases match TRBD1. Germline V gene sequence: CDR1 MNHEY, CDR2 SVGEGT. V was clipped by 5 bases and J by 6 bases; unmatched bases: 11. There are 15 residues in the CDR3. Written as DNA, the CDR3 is TGTGCCAGCAGTGAATCGACAGGGGGGCTCTCCGAGCAGTACTTC. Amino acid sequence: CASSESTGGLSEQYF.